Listed here are 18 T cell receptor beta chains from one sample, sequenced in a study of OX40 agonist ivuxolimab in advanced cancers. The repertoire was sequenced with immunoSEQ multiplex PCR; TCRdb's copy has only in-frame clones and lacks some. The sample holds about 76,000 clones, about 87% seen once. Sequenced here: CD4+ or CD8+ T cells sorted from blood, sampled in a trial of the OX40 agonist ivuxolimab. These receptors were obtained from an adult with an advanced solid tumor such as melanoma, head and neck, liver or kidney cancer.

In its sample, this clone was seen a few times. The chain couples TRBV7-2 to TRBJ2-1, with D maybe TRBD1 (5 bases). Trimming pared 4 bases from V and 7 bases from J, leaving 8 bases between. The CDR3 consists of 12 residues. Germline V gene data show CDR1 as SGHTA and CDR2 as FQGNSA. DNA of the CDR3: TGTGCCAGCAGCTCTCAGGGTAATGAGCAGTTCTTC. Amino acid sequence: CASSSQGNEQFF.

This clone was recorded once. V is TRBV29-1 and J is TRBJ1-5; a weak D match, TRBD1 (5 bases). The CDR3 covers 13 residues. V lost 7 bases and J lost 4, with 14 bases in between. CDR1 SQVTM and CDR2 ANQGSEA come from the germline V gene. Here the CDR3 reads CSGTTVPNQPQHF. The CDR3 bases are TGCAGCGGGACGACAGTCCCTAATCAGCCCCAGCATTTT.

The chain combines TRBV28 with TRBJ1-3, with TRBD1 matching 7 bases. The V gene end was trimmed by 5 bases and the J gene end by 6 bases; junction bases not matched to a gene: 13. The length of the CDR3 is 16 residues. CDR1 and CDR2 (germline): MDHEN, SYDVKM. CDR3 amino acids: CASSLGGAGSKNTIYF. For the CDR3, the DNA is TGTGCCAGCAGTCTAGGGGGCGCTGGTTCTAAAAACACCATATATTTT.

The chain recombines TRBV6-6 with TRBJ1-6; a weak D match, TRBD1 (5 bases). The CDR3 contains 13 residues. Trimming left V 5 bases short and J 7 bases short, with 9 bases between. Per germline, CDR1 MNHNY and CDR2 SVGAGI (reference sequence). CDR3 sequence (DNA): TGTGCCAGCAGTCTACAGGAGAATTCACCCCTCCACTTT. Amino acids: CASSLQENSPLHF.

This clone was observed once. CDR3 bases: TGTGCCATCAATCGAGGGGTCGGCACTGAAGCTTTCTTT. Encoded protein: CAINRGVGTEAFF. This chain joins TRBV10-3 and TRBJ1-1, with a weak D call TRBD1 (5 bases). Germline CDR1 ENHRY, CDR2 SYGVKD. V lost 7 bases, J lost 4 bases, and 13 bases lay in between. The CDR3 length is 13 residues.

The chain recombines TRBV10-3 with TRBJ1-1, with D possibly TRBD1 on 6 matching bases. Germline CDR1 is ENHRY and CDR2 is SYGVKD. The CDR3 loop spans 15 amino acids. V was clipped by 0 bases and J by 5 bases, with 13 bases between them. CDR3 in amino acids: CAISESGGLETEAFF. The DNA for the CDR3 is TGTGCCATCAGTGAGTCCGGGGGGCTGGAGACTGAAGCTTTCTTT.

The chain carries TRBV5-4 and TRBJ2-5, with D perhaps being TRBD1 or TRBD2 (5 bases each). Trimming left V 1 base short and J 1 base short, with 14 bases between. The germline CDR1 and CDR2 sequences are SGHNT and YYREEE (reference sequence). This CDR3 spans 16 amino acids. CDR3 in amino acids: CASSLSAGALQETQYF. The CDR3 DNA reads as TGTGCCAGCAGCTTGTCGGCCGGGGCACTCCAAGAGACCCAGTACTTC.

The chain has TRBV5-5 and TRBJ2-7; D possibly corresponds to TRBD1 (6 bases). In germline, CDR1 is SGHKS, CDR2 YYEKEE (reference sequence). The CDR3 extends over 15 amino acids. Trimming pared 4 bases from V and 6 bases from J, leaving 20 bases between. Here the CDR3 DNA reads TGTGCCAGCAGCCAACTCGCCGGGACATCACCCGAGCAGTACGTC. Translating gives CASSQLAGTSPEQYV.

This clone has a single count. The gene calls are TRBV7-4 and TRBJ1-4; 9 nucleotides match TRBD1. Germline V gene data show CDR1 as SGHVT and CDR2 as SQSDAQ. This CDR3 has 20 residues. Losses at the gene ends were 0 bases for V and 7 bases for J; bases not matched to a gene: 18. CDR3 sequence reads: CASSLALFGGQGLAAEKLFF. DNA for the CDR3: TGTGCCAGCAGCTTAGCGCTATTTGGTGGACAGGGGTTAGCGGCTGAAAAACTGTTTTTT.

This clone was seen more than once but under ten times. The genes are TRBV28 and TRBJ1-5; weak D call: TRBD1 (6 bases). The length of the CDR3 is 16 residues. V gave up 3 bases and J gave up 2 bases, with 14 bases separating them. CDR1 is MDHEN and CDR2 is SYDVKM in the germline V gene. The CDR3 loop is CASSFLLQGGNQPQHF. The CDR3 nucleotides read TGTGCCAGCAGTTTTCTTCTACAGGGTGGCAATCAGCCCCAGCATTTT.

The table lists this clone with a few counts. J is TRBJ1-1 and V is TRBV19, with TRBD1 matching over 8 bases. Trimming cost V 3 bases and J 11 bases; bases outside gene matches: 17. The CDR3 is 16 amino acids. Germline CDR1 and CDR2: LNHDA and SQIVND (reference sequence). CDR3: CASSMEVGTGLTEAFF. In DNA form, the CDR3 reads TGTGCCAGTAGTATGGAAGTTGGGACAGGCCTTACCGAGGCTTTCTTT.

This clone was picked up a small number of times. V is TRBV28 and J is TRBJ2-1; 8 bases match TRBD1. J gave up 1 base and V 5 bases, and 10 bases lay outside the gene matches. This CDR3 contains 17 residues. Germline CDR1 and CDR2: MDHEN and SYDVKM. The CDR3 coding sequence is TGTGCCAGCAGTCCCCCCCAGGGGGCTACTTCCTACAATGAGCAGTTCTTC. This encodes CASSPPQGATSYNEQFF.

The J gene is TRBJ1-5, the V gene TRBV19; no definite D call. The germline gives CDR1 LNHDA, CDR2 SQIVND (reference sequence). The CDR3 contains 13 residues. The germline V and J ends were trimmed by 1 base and 4 bases, with 5 bases remaining between them. The CDR3 coding sequence is TGTGCCAGTAGTATAGGCCCTAATCAGCCCCAGCATTTT. It translates to CASSIGPNQPQHF.

The chain combines TRBV7-2 with TRBJ2-1; 10 bases agree with TRBD1. Germline V lookup: CDR1 SGHTA, CDR2 FQGNSA. The CDR3 sequence is 15 residues long. V gave up 3 bases and J gave up 5 bases; unmatched junction bases: 4. The CDR3 nucleotides read TGTGCCAGCAGCTTCTCCGGGACAGGGGACAATGAGCAGTTCTTC. This codes for CASSFSGTGDNEQFF.

This chain connects TRBV5-1 to TRBJ2-3; D remains unclear. Germline V CDR1 and CDR2: SGHRS, YFSETQ. Trimming shortened V by 7 bases and J by 2 bases, and 8 bases separated the two germline ends. This CDR3 contains 12 residues. CDR3 DNA: TGCGCCAGCGGGTGGAACACAGATACGCAGTATTTT. Translated, it gives CASGWNTDTQYF. Complete variable domain (other parts from reference TRBV5-1 and TRBJ2-3): KAGVTQTPRYLIKTRGQQVTLSCSPISGHRSVSWYQQTPGQGLQFLFEYFSETQRNKGNFPGRFSGRQFSNSRSEMNVSTLELGDSALYLCASGWNTDTQYFGPGTRLTVL.

The chain couples TRBV12-5 to TRBJ1-1, with D possibly being TRBD1 (6 bases). CDR1 LGHNT and CDR2 FRNRAP come from the germline V gene. V lost 0 bases and J lost 1, with 12 bases in between. CDR3 size: 16 residues. DNA of the CDR3: TGTGCTAGTGGTTTGGTGCCGGGACAAAAGAACACTGAAGCTTTCTTT. Translation: CASGLVPGQKNTEAFF.

The chain carries TRBV27 and TRBJ1-2; D is unresolved. Germline lookup yields CDR1 MNHEY and CDR2 SMNVEV (reference sequence). Trimming cost V 3 bases and J 4 bases, with 9 bases left between them. There are 13 residues in the CDR3. In DNA, the CDR3 is TGTGCCAGCAGTTTCTCAAACTCCTATGGCTACACCTTC. Its translation: CASSFSNSYGYTF.

The rearrangement links TRBV19 to TRBJ2-5, with 11 bases lining up with TRBD1. The CDR3 extends over 15 amino acids. Germline V gene lookup returns CDR1 LNHDA and CDR2 SQIVND (reference sequence). V shed 4 bases and J 5 bases; nucleotides not matched to a gene: 6. The CDR3 spells CASSNSGQGVETQYF. The CDR3 region has the DNA TGTGCCAGTAGTAACTCGGGACAGGGGGTCGAGACCCAGTACTTC.